This record concerns one T cell receptor beta chain sequence. Antigen unknown. This sample is part of a study of cytomegalovirus exposure and HLA in healthy donors. Study results and limitations: A reported reduction in N-insertions relative to the 666-donor mean was seen in an Asian-associated ancestry cluster in a later analysis. High sensitivity and specificity were reportedly achieved when the classifier diagnosed cytomegalovirus status.

The CDR3 is made up of 13 amino acids. Germline CDR1 SGHVS, CDR2 FNYEAQ. J gave up 5 bases and V 4 bases, and 5 bases lay outside the gene matches. PCR primers comprised 60 Vbeta and 13 Jbeta primers. Profiled with immunoSEQ multiplex PCR; TCRdb holds only in-frame clones, not every one. The sample has over 150,000 clones, 75% to 85% seen once. The genes are TRBV7-6 and TRBJ2-7; TRBD1 matches 7 bases. The source material was PBMCs. This sequence originates from a man younger than 45 in good health and CMV-seronegative. CDR3 sequence (DNA): TGTGCCAGCAGCTCGGCACAGGGGAACGAGCAGTACTTC. It encodes CASSSAQGNEQYF.